Given below is one T cell receptor (beta chain) in context. The CDR3 extends over 12 amino acids. The V gene lost 4 bases and the J gene lost 13 bases, with 16 bases spanning the gap. Germline V gene sequence: CDR1 MNHEY, CDR2 SMNVEV (reference sequence). Using immunoSEQ multiplex PCR, the repertoire was profiled, and TCRdb retains in-frame clones only, with some absent. This table holds around 78,000 clones, approximately 89% found once. This record belongs to a study of Tregs in tolerant kidney transplant recipients. The material was Tregs from blood, obtained before the transplant. The clonotype was recovered from a human donor who received a combined kidney and bone marrow transplant. This chain joins TRBV27 and TRBJ2-5; D gene uncertain. The CDR3 DNA reads TGTGCCAGCAGTTCCTCGGGTGGGCCAGGGTACTTC. Its translation is CASSSSGGPGYF.